What follows describes a single TCR beta chain. This entry belongs to a study of blood T cell repertoires in COVID-19. Study background: Samples of COVID-19 (acute and convalescent) were obtained from the United States, Italy and Spain. Sample material is recorded as cDNA or gDNA derived from T cells, B-cell-depleted T cells, or PBMCs.

TCRdb keeps only in-frame clones here, not all; method: immunoSEQ multiplex PCR. The sample has 120,000 to 150,000 clones, around 81% seen once. The CDR3 spans 12 residues. Between the trimmed V and J ends, which lost 8 bases and 5 bases, there was a span of 10 bases. Material: peripheral blood. V and J are TRBV12-3 or TRBV12-4 and TRBJ2-1; no reliable D call. This sequence originates from a woman between 50 and 59 years old with acute or convalescent COVID-19. Here the CDR3 DNA reads TGTGCCAGCCAAAGCCTTGACAATGAGCAGTTCTTC. Translation: CASQSLDNEQFF.